These T cell receptor beta chains were read from a single sample in a study of beta chain features in type 1 diabetes. Assay: immunoSEQ multiplex PCR; the TCRdb copy retains only in-frame clones and omits some. Of under 450,000 clones listed, about 15% are singletons. The sequenced sample consisted of naive CD4+ T cells from blood. The receptors here all came from a man younger than 40 in good health. Both conserved end residues are part of each CDR3. D genes are given only for firm matches. Only part of the rows carry a size: once, few, many, or a class if the clone is expanded.

>.|TRBV2|TRBJ1-3|.
TGTGCCAGCAGTGAAGAGTGGGTGTCTGGAAACACCATATATTTT
CASSEEWVSGNTIYF
>.|TRBV29-1|TRBJ1-5|TRBD1
TGCAGCGTACTGACAGGGGTTGGTCAGCCCCAGCATTTT
CSVLTGVGQPQHF
>few|TRBV7-2|TRBJ2-3|.
TGTGCCAGCAGCTTCGAGACTACCCTAGGCACAGATACGCAGTATTTT
CASSFETTLGTDTQYF
>few|TRBV9|TRBJ2-2|TRBD2
TGTGCCAGCAGCTCTCTAGCGGGAGGGCCCCGGGAGCTGTTTTTT
CASSSLAGGPRELFF
>.|TRBV7-6|TRBJ2-1|.
TGTGCCAGCAGCTTAGCTAGGGGTGAGCAGTTCTTC
CASSLARGEQFF
>few|TRBV4-1|TRBJ2-5|TRBD2
TGCGCCAGCAGCCCAGGACTAGCAGAGACCCAGTACTTC
CASSPGLAETQYF
>few|TRBV25-1|TRBJ1-5|.
TGTGCCAGCAGTGAATGGAGTAGGCGAAATCAGCCCCAGCATTTT
CASSEWSRRNQPQHF
>.|TRBV11-3|TRBJ2-2|.
TGTGCCAGCAGCTTCAGGGGCACGAACACCGGGGAGCTGTTTTTT
CASSFRGTNTGELFF
>few|TRBV10-3|TRBJ1-6|TRBD1
TGTGCCATCAGTCCTAGACAGGGAGGGGATAATTCACCCCTCCACTTT
CAISPRQGGDNSPLHF
>.|TRBV6-5|TRBJ2-7|.
TGTGCCAGCAGTTACTCAGAATCAGGGGCCTCCTACGAGCAGTACTTC
CASSYSESGASYEQYF
>.|TRBV28|TRBJ1-2|TRBD1
TGTGCCAGCACTTCCGGGACAGGGACGATCTATGGCTACACCTTC
CASTSGTGTIYGYTF
>.|TRBV6-4|TRBJ2-1|.
TGTGCCAGCAGTGAAGCTCCGGGACCCGAGCAGTTCTTC
CASSEAPGPEQFF
>few|TRBV9|TRBJ1-1|.
TGTGCCGGATGGAGACCAACAGCCGAACCGGCGAACACTGAAGCTTTCTTT
CAGWRPTAEPANTEAFF
>once|TRBV6-5|TRBJ1-2|TRBD1
TGTGCCAGCAGTTACGACAGGGAGGTAAAGGGCTACACCTTC
CASSYDREVKGYTF
>few|TRBV7-3|TRBJ2-1|TRBD2
TGTGCCAGCAGTTCCTCGGGAGGCGAGCAGTTCTTC
CASSSSGGEQFF
>few|TRBV7-2|TRBJ1-2|TRBD1
TGTGCCAGCAGCTCCTCACAGGGGGCTTATGGCTACACCTTC
CASSSSQGAYGYTF
>few|TRBV7-9|TRBJ2-1|.
TGTGCCAGCAGACAAGGGTCGGGTAATGAGCAGTTCTTC
CASRQGSGNEQFF
>.|TRBV5-1|TRBJ1-2|.
TGCGCCAGCAGCTCGGACAGTTACGGCTACACCTTC
CASSSDSYGYTF
>.|TRBV4-2|TRBJ2-3|TRBD1
TGTGCCAGCAGCCAAGATGCCGAGACAGGGTTTCTAACGCAGTATTTT
CASSQDAETGFLTQYF
>.|TRBV7-2|TRBJ2-7|.
TGTGCCAGCAGCCCGATGGGACCCTACGAGCAGTACTTC
CASSPMGPYEQYF
>few|TRBV4-1|TRBJ2-5|TRBD1
TGCGCCAGCAGCCGATTACCCACGGGACAGCAAATGGGGGAGACCCAGTACTTC
CASSRLPTGQQMGETQYF
>few|TRBV29-1|TRBJ2-4|.
TGCAGCGCCAGGGAATTAGCCAAAAACATTCAGTACTTC
CSARELAKNIQYF
>.|TRBV7-2|TRBJ2-3|TRBD2
TGTGCCAGCAGCTTATTAGCGGGGGGGCCTTTAGATACGCAGTATTTT
CASSLLAGGPLDTQYF
>.|TRBV7-9|TRBJ2-1|.
TGTGCCAGCAGCCCCAACTCGGGGACATGGGGAAATGAGCAGTTCTTC
CASSPNSGTWGNEQFF
>.|TRBV27|TRBJ2-3|TRBD2
TGTGCCAGCAGCATCCTAGCGGGGGGGCGCTCAGATACGCAGTATTTT
CASSILAGGRSDTQYF
>few|TRBV9|TRBJ2-5|.
TGTGCCAGCACCCCAGGGTCCCGCTTCACAGAGACCCAGTACTTC
CASTPGSRFTETQYF
>few|TRBV9|TRBJ1-2|TRBD1
TGTGCCAGCAGCGTCGGACAGGGCTATGGCTACACCTTC
CASSVGQGYGYTF
>.|TRBV6-6|TRBJ1-1|.
TGTGCCAGCATGTATCGGGGCCTGAACACTGAAGCTTTCTTT
CASMYRGLNTEAFF
>.|TRBV7-8|TRBJ2-3|.
TGTGCCAGCAGCCCGGGCCGCCTACCAGATACGCAGTATTTT
CASSPGRLPDTQYF
>.|TRBV4-1|TRBJ2-7|.
TGCGCCAGCAGCCACGTACAGGGGATTAGGGACTCCCTTAGAAACGAGCAGTACTTC
CASSHVQGIRDSLRNEQYF
>.|TRBV14|TRBJ2-1|TRBD2
TGTGCCAGCAGCCGAGAGGGACTAGCGGGGGTTGAGCAGTTCTTC
CASSREGLAGVEQFF
>few|TRBV4-1|TRBJ1-3|.
TGCGCCAGCAGCCAGGACAGAGACACTGGAAACACCATATATTTT
CASSQDRDTGNTIYF
>.|TRBV5-1|TRBJ2-1|.
TGCGCCAGCAGTTCAACCCAACGGAGCTCCTACAATGAGCAGTTCTTC
CASSSTQRSSYNEQFF
>.|TRBV6-5|TRBJ2-1|.
TGTGCCAGCAGTTACTCCCTGGCTTCTCAGGGGATGGAGTTCTTC
CASSYSLASQGMEFF
>few|TRBV7-2|TRBJ2-1|.
TGTGCCAGCAGCCGGCCAGCAAATGAGCAGTTCTTC
CASSRPANEQFF
>.|TRBV21-1|TRBJ2-5|.
TGTGCCAGCAGCAAAGCAGACAGTCAAGAGACCCAGTACTTC
CASSKADSQETQYF
>few|TRBV7-2|TRBJ1-2|.
TGTGCCAGCAGCTTCGCCGCGAAAGCCTATGGCTACACCTTC
CASSFAAKAYGYTF
>few|TRBV7-2|TRBJ1-2|.
TGTGCCAGCAGGGAAGGAGGCTCTAACTATGGCTACACCTTC
CASREGGSNYGYTF
>few|TRBV5-6|TRBJ2-7|.
TGTGCCAGCAGCCCTCCGACAGGTCGAAGAACCTACGAGCAGTACTTC
CASSPPTGRRTYEQYF
>few|TRBV7-9|TRBJ2-3|TRBD2
TGTGCCAGCAGCTTAGAAGTTTCGTCTAGCGGGAGCGGGCAGTATTTT
CASSLEVSSSGSGQYF
>few|TRBV4-1|TRBJ2-3|.
TGCGCCAGCAGCGGGACCCCAGATACGCAGTATTTT
CASSGTPDTQYF
>few|TRBV5-1|TRBJ2-7|.
TGCGCCAGCAGCTTGGATGGGACCTACGAGCAGTACTTC
CASSLDGTYEQYF
>.|TRBV4-1|TRBJ1-1|.
TGCGCCAGCAGCCCGCGGGGAGCCGGGACTGAAGCTTTCTTT
CASSPRGAGTEAFF
>.|TRBV29-1|TRBJ1-1|.
TGCAGCGTTGTAAACGGGGACGTTGGGGACACTGAAGCTTTCTTT
CSVVNGDVGDTEAFF
>few|TRBV2|TRBJ2-7|.
TGTGCCAGCAGTGAGGGTCCCTACGAGCAGTACTTC
CASSEGPYEQYF
>.|TRBV29-1|TRBJ2-3|.
TGCAGCGTACTATATAGGGCAGGAGATACGCAGTATTTT
CSVLYRAGDTQYF
>.|TRBV7-2|TRBJ2-1|.
TGTGCCAGCAGCTCGAGCGGGCCGCCGCAGTTCTTC
CASSSSGPPQFF
>.|TRBV5-6|TRBJ1-2|TRBD1
TGTGCCAGCAGCTTAGGACAGGGCCCTAACTATGGCTACACCTTC
CASSLGQGPNYGYTF
>few|TRBV7-2|TRBJ2-1|.
TGTGCCAGCAGCTTAGTACATTCTGTAGTCGGCTCCTACAATGAGCAGTTCTTC
CASSLVHSVVGSYNEQFF